A selection of T cell receptor beta chains follows, all from one sample in a study of memory CD4+ T cells and cytomegalovirus serostatus. The protocol was immunoSEQ multiplex PCR, while the TCRdb copy is restricted to in-frame clones and leaves out a portion. Of around 45,000 clones listed, around four fifths were seen once; the top ten hold 0.5% to 0.65%. What was sequenced was memory CD4+ T cells from blood. The receptors were sampled from an adult in good health and CMV-seronegative. CDR3s include the opening cysteine and the closing phenylalanine or tryptophan. A D gene is named only where the DNA matches it firmly. Clone size appears in some rows only: once, few, many, or a class for an expanded clone.

d_call | j_call | clone_size | v_call | cdr3_nt | cdr3_aa
TRBD1 | TRBJ1-1 | . | TRBV4-2 | TGTGCCAGCAGCCAAGAAACCCCACGGACAGGGCCCCTGAACACTGAAGCTTTCTTT | CASSQETPRTGPLNTEAFF
. | TRBJ2-7 | . | TRBV6-6 | TGTGCCAGCAGTTACTCGATAGATAGTCGAGACTACGAGCAGTACTTC | CASSYSIDSRDYEQYF
. | TRBJ2-2 | medium-sized | TRBV7-7 | TGTGCTAGCAGCTCGGTTACCGGGGAGCTGTTTTTT | CASSSVTGELFF
TRBD1 | TRBJ2-7 | . | TRBV29-1 | TGCAGCGTTGCTCGGGACAGTCCCTACGAGCAGTACTTC | CSVARDSPYEQYF
. | TRBJ2-6 | . | TRBV18 | TGTGCCAGCTCGCCTAGCTCTGGGGCCAACGTCCTGACTTTC | CASSPSSGANVLTF
TRBD2 | TRBJ2-2 | . | TRBV7-9 | TGTGCCAGCAGCTTAGAAGTCCTAGCGGGGCCCACCGGGGAGCTGTTTTTT | CASSLEVLAGPTGELFF
. | TRBJ2-3 | . | TRBV6-4 | TGTGCCAGCAGTGTTGAAGCGTCAGATACGCAGTATTTT | CASSVEASDTQYF
. | TRBJ1-1 | medium-sized | TRBV19 | TGTGCCACCGAGGCGAACACTGAAGCTTTCTTT | CATEANTEAFF
. | TRBJ2-1 | once | TRBV7-9 | TGTGCCAGCAGCCCCCCCCGGGACAATGAGCAGTTCTTC | CASSPPRDNEQFF
. | TRBJ2-2 | . | TRBV7-9 | TGTGCCAGCAGCCCATCCGGGACTTACACCGGGGAGCTGTTTTTT | CASSPSGTYTGELFF
. | TRBJ2-5 | . | TRBV7-9 | TGTGCCAGCAGCCGCGGGCAAGAGACCCAGTACTTC | CASSRGQETQYF
. | TRBJ1-1 | . | TRBV6-1 | TGTGCCAGCAGTGAAGATTGGGGGCGGGTTACTGAAGCTTTCTTT | CASSEDWGRVTEAFF
. | TRBJ2-7 | . | TRBV7-8 | TGTGCCAGCAGCCGACAAACCTACGAGCAGTACTTC | CASSRQTYEQYF
TRBD1 | TRBJ1-4 | . | TRBV5-1 | TGCGCCAGCAGCTCGGGGACAGGGCCTCCTAATGAAAAACTGTTTTTT | CASSSGTGPPNEKLFF
. | TRBJ2-5 | . | TRBV10-3 | TGTGCCATCAGTGTGGGACTCATGGAGACCCAGTACTTC | CAISVGLMETQYF
. | TRBJ1-1 | . | TRBV5-1 | TGCGCCAGCAGCTCGGGTTTGGGTCAACTGAACACTGAAGCTTTCTTT | CASSSGLGQLNTEAFF
. | TRBJ1-5 | . | TRBV15 | TGTGCCACCAGCAGAGTTCATGGACAGCGAAATCAGCCCCAGCATTTT | CATSRVHGQRNQPQHF